These T cell receptor beta chains were read from a single sample in a study of T-cell reconstitution after alpha-beta-depleted transplantation in children. TCRdb re-analysed the PCR reads in MiXCR, keeping a single row per CDR3 protein. The table lists fewer than 35,000 distinct CDR3 sequences, nearly 6.5% of them singletons, with 27% in the top ten. The sequencing used peripheral blood, collected 60 days after TCRalphabeta/CD19-depleted stem cell transplant. These receptor sequences come from a child less than two years old who had a stem cell transplant for acute myeloid leukemia, so the T cells may come from the graft donor. The conserved cysteine and the conserved F or W are not part of the CDR3 here. The order of the fields is J gene, V gene, CDR3 protein.

TRBJ2-3 | TRBV4-3 | ASSPAAVAGGTDTQY
TRBJ1-4 | TRBV4-3 | ASSQDGAVQLNEKLF
TRBJ1-3 | TRBV5-1 | ASSLSRQADTIY
TRBJ2-1 | TRBV5-1 | ASSPTLAGNEQF
TRBJ1-1 | TRBV6-1 | ASKKDREVAEAF
TRBJ2-5 | TRBV4-3 | ASSRTGTSETQY
TRBJ2-7 | TRBV6-5 | ASSYSSGGSYEQY
TRBJ2-3 | TRBV11-2 | ASSLDHNTDTQY
TRBJ2-7 | TRBV6-5 | ASSYETPKSYEQY
TRBJ2-4 | TRBV7-6 | ASSFRTGGYIQY
TRBJ2-3 | TRBV5-6 | ASSLRRGGADTQY
TRBJ2-7 | TRBV4-2 | ASSQARDPLYEQY
TRBJ1-2 | TRBV4-3 | ASSRTGRYGYT
TRBJ2-5 | TRBV24-1 | ATSDRRQYQETQY
TRBJ2-1 | TRBV5-1 | ASSPPGLAGQF
TRBJ1-2 | TRBV24-1 | ATSDSLVGDSNYGYT
TRBJ2-4 | TRBV7-9 | ASSFRSSVAKNIQY
TRBJ2-7 | TRBV7-6 | ASSPGSQGYEQY
TRBJ1-3 | TRBV20-1 | SAALVGPRGNTIY
TRBJ2-4 | TRBV10-2 | ASSEPPLQY
TRBJ2-1 | TRBV24-1 | ATSETSYNEQF
TRBJ2-5 | TRBV7-9 | ASSPQSGARVETQY
TRBJ2-1 | TRBV5-1 | ASSPRHKTYNEQF
TRBJ2-5 | TRBV29-1 | STTGGKKETQY
TRBJ1-2 | TRBV30 | AWSETNYDYT
TRBJ1-1 | TRBV28 | ASRDQRGNTEAF
TRBJ1-1 | TRBV29-1 | SVAGAEAF
TRBJ1-1 | TRBV7-9 | ASSFSQANPEAF
TRBJ2-7 | TRBV29-1 | SVGSTAYEQY
TRBJ2-3 | TRBV27 | ASSSGLGDTQY
TRBJ2-1 | TRBV12-3/TRBV12-4 | ASRRGLAGINEQF
TRBJ2-3 | TRBV9 | ASSVVRDSTDTQY
TRBJ2-2 | TRBV30 | AWSVQGYTGELF
TRBJ2-3 | TRBV4-3 | ASSQGGGTADTQY
TRBJ1-5 | TRBV15 | SNQPQH
TRBJ2-3 | TRBV2 | ASSYRSGDTQY
TRBJ2-2 | TRBV9 | ASWGTGELF